The sequence of this TCR beta chain was determined in a study of blood T cell repertoires in COVID-19. Clones were sequenced by immunoSEQ multiplex PCR, and TCRdb holds only the in-frame ones, with some missing. This table has approximately 290,000 clones, approximately 83% appearing once. Germline V gene data show CDR1 as KGHSH and CDR2 as LQKENI. CDR3 size: 13 residues. Trimming removed 3 bases from V and 7 bases from J, with 9 bases in between. Participants came from around 25 US areas, aged about 18 to 89 years. The sequencing input was PBMCs or T cells enriched from blood (not recorded which). The genes are TRBV18 and TRBJ2-2; maybe TRBD1 (6 bases). This TCR derives from a woman younger than 45 who had recovered from COVID-19. CDR3 nucleotide sequence: TGTGCCAGCTCACCGCAGGGGAACGGGGAGCTGTTTTTT. It specifies CASSPQGNGELFF.